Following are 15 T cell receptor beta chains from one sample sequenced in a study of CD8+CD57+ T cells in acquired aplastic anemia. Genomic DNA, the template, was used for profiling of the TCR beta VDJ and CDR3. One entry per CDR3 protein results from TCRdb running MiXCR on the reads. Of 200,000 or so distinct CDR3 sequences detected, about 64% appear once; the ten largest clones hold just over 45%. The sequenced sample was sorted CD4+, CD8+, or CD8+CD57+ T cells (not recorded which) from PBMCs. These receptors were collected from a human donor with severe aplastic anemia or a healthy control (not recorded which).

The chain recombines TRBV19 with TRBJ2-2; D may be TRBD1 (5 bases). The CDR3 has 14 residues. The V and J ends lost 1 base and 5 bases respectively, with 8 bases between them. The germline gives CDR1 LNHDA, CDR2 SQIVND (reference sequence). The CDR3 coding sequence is TGTGCCAGTAGTATAGCCCAGGGTACCGGGGAGCTGTTTTTT. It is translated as CASSIAQGTGELFF. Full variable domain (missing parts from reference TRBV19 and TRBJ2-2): DGGITQSPKYLFRKEGQNVTLSCEQNLNHDAMYWYRQDPGQGLRLIYYSQIVNDFQKGDIAEGYSVSREKKESFPLTVTSAQKNPTAFYLCASSIAQGTGELFFGEGSRLTVL.

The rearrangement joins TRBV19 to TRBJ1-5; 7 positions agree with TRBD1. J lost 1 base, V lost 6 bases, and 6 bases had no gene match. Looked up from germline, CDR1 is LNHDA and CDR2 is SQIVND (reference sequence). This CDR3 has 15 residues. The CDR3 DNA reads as TGTGCCAGTAGGGGACAGAGGGACAGCAATCAGCCCCAGCATTTT. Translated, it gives CASRGQRDSNQPQHF.

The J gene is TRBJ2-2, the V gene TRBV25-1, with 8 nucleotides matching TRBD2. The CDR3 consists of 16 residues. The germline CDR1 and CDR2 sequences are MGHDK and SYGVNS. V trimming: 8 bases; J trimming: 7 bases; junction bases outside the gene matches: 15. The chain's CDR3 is CASSPPVSGVGGELFF. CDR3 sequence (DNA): TGTGCCAGCTCACCACCGGTTAGCGGGGTCGGCGGGGAGCTGTTTTTT.

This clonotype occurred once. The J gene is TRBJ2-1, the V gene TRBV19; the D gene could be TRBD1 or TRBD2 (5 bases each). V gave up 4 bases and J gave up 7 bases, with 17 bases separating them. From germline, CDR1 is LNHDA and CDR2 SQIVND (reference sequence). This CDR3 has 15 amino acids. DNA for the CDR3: TGTGCCAGTAGTACAACCGGGACGGGCTGGAATGAGCAGTTCTTC. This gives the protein CASSTTGTGWNEQFF.

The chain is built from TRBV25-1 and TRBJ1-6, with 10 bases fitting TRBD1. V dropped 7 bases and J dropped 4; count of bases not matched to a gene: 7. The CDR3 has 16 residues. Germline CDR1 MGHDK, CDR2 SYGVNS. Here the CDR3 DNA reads TGTGCCAGCAAGGAGACAGGGGGCTCATATAATTCACCCCTCCACTTT. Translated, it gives CASKETGGSYNSPLHF. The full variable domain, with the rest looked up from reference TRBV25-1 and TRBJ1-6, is EADIYQTPRYLVIGTGKKITLECSQTMGHDKMYWYQQDPGMELHLIHYSYGVNSTEKGDLSSESTVSRIRTEHFPLTLESARPSHTSQYLCASKETGGSYNSPLHFGNGTRLTVT.

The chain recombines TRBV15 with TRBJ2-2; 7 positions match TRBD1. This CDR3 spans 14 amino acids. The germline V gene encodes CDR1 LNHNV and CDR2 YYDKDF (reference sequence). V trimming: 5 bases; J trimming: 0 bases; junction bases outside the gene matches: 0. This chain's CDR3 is CATSDRANTGELFF. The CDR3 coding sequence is TGTGCCACCAGCGACAGGGCGAACACCGGGGAGCTGTTTTTT.

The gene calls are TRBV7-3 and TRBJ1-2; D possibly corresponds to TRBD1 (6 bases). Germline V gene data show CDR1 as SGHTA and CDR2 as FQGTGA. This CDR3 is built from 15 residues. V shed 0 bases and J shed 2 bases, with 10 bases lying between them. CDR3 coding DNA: TGTGCCAGCAGCTTAACGGGGGGGACAAACTATGGCTACACCTTC. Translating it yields CASSLTGGTNYGYTF.

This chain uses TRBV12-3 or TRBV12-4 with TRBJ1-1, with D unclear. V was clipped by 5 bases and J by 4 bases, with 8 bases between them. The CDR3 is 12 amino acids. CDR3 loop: CASSPRVTEAFF. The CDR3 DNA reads TGTGCCAGCAGTCCGAGGGTCACTGAAGCTTTCTTT.

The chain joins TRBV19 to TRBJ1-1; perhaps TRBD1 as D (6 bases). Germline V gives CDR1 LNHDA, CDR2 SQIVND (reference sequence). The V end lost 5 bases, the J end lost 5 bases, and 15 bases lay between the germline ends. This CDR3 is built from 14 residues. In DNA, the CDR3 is TGTGCCAGTAGTGAGTCGGGGAGGGGGACTGAAGCTTTCTTT. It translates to CASSESGRGTEAFF.

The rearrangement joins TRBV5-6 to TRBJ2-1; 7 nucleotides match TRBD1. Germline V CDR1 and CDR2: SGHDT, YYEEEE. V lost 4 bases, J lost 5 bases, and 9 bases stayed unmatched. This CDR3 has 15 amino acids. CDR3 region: CASSPARGLDNEQFF. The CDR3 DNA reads TGTGCCAGCAGCCCAGCGAGGGGGCTGGACAATGAGCAGTTCTTC.

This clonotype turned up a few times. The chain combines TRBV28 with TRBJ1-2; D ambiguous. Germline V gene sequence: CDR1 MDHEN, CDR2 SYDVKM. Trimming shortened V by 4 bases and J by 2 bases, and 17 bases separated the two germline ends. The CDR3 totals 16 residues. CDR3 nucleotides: TGTGCCAGCAGTTCCCGACACATAACACGGAACTATGGCTACACCTTC. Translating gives CASSSRHITRNYGYTF.

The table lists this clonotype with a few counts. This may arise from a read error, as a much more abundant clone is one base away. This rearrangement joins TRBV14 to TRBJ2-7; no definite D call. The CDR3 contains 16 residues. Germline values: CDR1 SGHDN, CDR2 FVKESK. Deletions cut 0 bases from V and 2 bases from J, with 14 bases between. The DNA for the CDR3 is TGTGCCAGCAGCCAAGACGCAGGTCAGGCCCCCTACGAGCAGTACTTC. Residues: CASSQDAGQAPYEQYF. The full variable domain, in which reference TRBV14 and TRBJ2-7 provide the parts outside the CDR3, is EAGVTQFPSHSVIEKGQTVTLRCDPISGHDNLYWYRRVMGKEIKFLLHFVKESKQDESGMPNNRFLAERTGGTYSTLKVQPAELEDSGVYFCASSQDAGQAPYEQYFGPGTRLTVT.

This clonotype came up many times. CDR3 nucleotides: TGTGCCAGCAGCTTAACTAGCGGGGGGGCCAGCACAGATACGCAGTATTTT. As protein: CASSLTSGGASTDTQYF. The rearrangement uses TRBV7-9 and TRBJ2-3; 13 nucleotides match TRBD2. From germline, CDR1 is SEHNR and CDR2 FQNEAQ (reference sequence). Trimming at V came to 2 bases and at J to 0 bases, leaving 2 bases not matched to a gene. The length of the CDR3 is 17 residues.

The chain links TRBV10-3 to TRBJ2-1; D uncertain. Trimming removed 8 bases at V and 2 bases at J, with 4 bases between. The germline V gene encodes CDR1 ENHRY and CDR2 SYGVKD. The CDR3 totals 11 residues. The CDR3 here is CAIRTYNEQFF. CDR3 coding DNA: TGTGCCATCCGGACCTACAATGAGCAGTTCTTC.

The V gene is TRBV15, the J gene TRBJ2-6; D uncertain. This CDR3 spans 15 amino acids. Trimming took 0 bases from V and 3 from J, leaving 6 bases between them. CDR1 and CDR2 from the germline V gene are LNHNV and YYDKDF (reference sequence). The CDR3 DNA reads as TGTGCCACCAGCAGAGATAAAAGTGGGGCCAACGTCCTGACTTTC. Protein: CATSRDKSGANVLTF.